These 28 T cell receptor beta chains came from one sample sequenced in a study of blood T cell repertoires in COVID-19. This table comes from immunoSEQ multiplex PCR, and its TCRdb copy is limited to in-frame clones, with some not included. The sample lists 200,000 to 250,000 clones, roughly 79% occurring once. The material sequenced was peripheral blood. The source is a woman older than 75 with COVID-19, enrolled during active disease.

The rearrangement joins TRBV7-9 to TRBJ1-1, with D unresolved. The CDR3 is 15 amino acids. The V gene lost 5 bases and the J gene lost 4 bases, with 17 bases spanning the gap. CDR1 and CDR2 from the germline V gene are SEHNR and FQNEAQ (reference sequence). The CDR3 loop reads CASSLATAWSTEAFF. The CDR3 DNA reads TGTGCCAGCAGCCTCGCGACTGCTTGGAGCACTGAAGCTTTCTTT.

V usage is TRBV6-1 and J usage is TRBJ1-2; D gene unclear. Germline values: CDR1 MNHNS, CDR2 SASEGT. The CDR3 consists of 15 residues. V was cut by 0 bases and J by 8 bases, with 16 bases left in between. CDR3 bases: TGTGCCAGCAGTGAAGCGGAGACCCTCCCGGGAGGCTACACCTTC. This translates into CASSEAETLPGGYTF.

This chain uses TRBV9 with TRBJ2-1; 15 nucleotides line up with TRBD2. Trimming cost V 4 bases and J 5 bases; bases outside gene matches: 7. The CDR3 is made up of 17 amino acids. CDR1 is SGDLS, CDR2 YYNGEE, per germline. CDR3 loop: CASSSGLAGGPNNEQFF. CDR3 bases: TGTGCCAGCAGCTCCGGACTAGCGGGAGGGCCAAACAATGAGCAGTTCTTC.

This sequence joins TRBV5-1 and TRBJ2-5; TRBD2 aligns across 9 bases. Germline trimming cut 0 bases from V and 7 bases from J; bases unmatched to any gene: 13. Germline CDR1 and CDR2: SGHRS and YFSETQ. The CDR3 has 17 amino acids. In DNA form, the CDR3 reads TGCGCCAGCAGCTTGGAGGGCGGGGGGGCCCGAGGCGGGACCCAGTACTTC. Amino acid sequence: CASSLEGGGARGGTQYF.

The CDR3 region is CASSYPPGSIRRLNTEAFF. CDR3 bases: TGTGCCAGCAGTTACCCTCCCGGGTCGATTCGCCGTTTGAACACTGAAGCTTTCTTT. The chain links TRBV6-8 to TRBJ1-1, with D unresolved. Germline V CDR1 and CDR2: MNHGY, SAAAGT. This CDR3 region has 19 residues. V was shortened by 2 bases and J by 0 bases, with 22 bases between the two germline ends.

This sequence joins TRBV4-1 and TRBJ1-6; 7 nucleotides align to TRBD1. This CDR3 is built from 15 residues. The germline CDR1 and CDR2 sequences are MGHRA and YSYEKL. V was pared by 2 bases and J by 7 bases, with 5 bases of the junction left unmatched. The CDR3 reads CASSQRGTENSPLHF. The CDR3, as DNA: TGCGCCAGCAGCCAAAGGGGGACAGAAAATTCACCCCTCCACTTT.

V is TRBV5-1 and J is TRBJ1-2; D may be TRBD1 (5 bases). This CDR3 is 13 amino acids long. Trimming took 4 bases from V and 6 from J, leaving 13 bases between them. Germline V gives CDR1 SGHRS, CDR2 YFSETQ. The CDR3 is CASSPEAGHGYTF. The CDR3 nucleotides read TGCGCCAGCAGCCCGGAAGCAGGGCATGGCTACACCTTC.

The chain has TRBV2 and TRBJ1-1, with 7 positions matching TRBD1. Germline V gives CDR1 SNHLY, CDR2 FYNNEI. V lost 7 bases, J lost 8 bases, and 7 bases stayed unmatched. The CDR3 loop spans 12 amino acids. The CDR3 nucleotides are TGTGCCAGCAACAACCAGGGGGACGAAGCTTTCTTT. Its protein product is CASNNQGDEAFF.

The chain is built from TRBV9 and TRBJ1-2; 7 positions match TRBD1. CDR3 length: 15 residues. The V gene end was trimmed by 1 base and the J gene end by 7 bases; junction bases not matched to a gene: 10. Germline V lookup: CDR1 SGDLS, CDR2 YYNGEE. In DNA, the CDR3 is TGTGCCAGCAGCGTAACGGGACAGCAAAAGGGTGGCTACACCTTC. It specifies CASSVTGQQKGGYTF.

This chain joins TRBV5-1 and TRBJ2-5; D may be TRBD2 (7 bases). V dropped 2 bases and J dropped 3 bases, with 11 bases sitting between them. Germline loops: CDR1 SGHRS, CDR2 YFSETQ. The CDR3 totals 14 residues. The CDR3 bases are TGCGCCAGCAGCTTCAAGGGGGGGGAAGAGACCCAGTACTTC. This gives the protein CASSFKGGEETQYF. Combining the CDR3 with reference TRBV5-1 and TRBJ2-5 gives the whole variable domain KAGVTQTPRYLIKTRGQQVTLSCSPISGHRSVSWYQQTPGQGLQFLFEYFSETQRNKGNFPGRFSGRQFSNSRSEMNVSTLELGDSALYLCASSFKGGEETQYFGPGTRLLVL.

The chain has TRBV11-1 and TRBJ1-1, with TRBD1 as a possible D gene (6 bases). The V and J ends lost 5 bases and 4 bases respectively, with 17 bases between them. The CDR3 extends over 15 amino acids. Germline CDR1 reads SGHAT; CDR2 reads FQDESV (reference sequence). The CDR3 sequence is CASSTSFEGGTEAFF. The CDR3 coding sequence is TGTGCCAGCAGCACCTCTTTTGAAGGGGGCACTGAAGCTTTCTTT.

V usage is TRBV11-3 and J usage is TRBJ1-6; TRBD1 matches 8 bases. Germline V lookup: CDR1 SGHNT, CDR2 YENEEA. The CDR3 totals 13 residues. J was trimmed by 14 bases and V by 5 bases; bases with no gene match: 8. The CDR3 reads CASSLRTGSSLHF. DNA for the CDR3: TGTGCCAGCAGCCTACGGACAGGGAGCTCCCTCCACTTT. Full variable domain (outside the CDR3, taken from reference TRBV11-3 and TRBJ1-6): EAGVVQSPRYKIIEKKQPVAFWCNPISGHNTLYWYLQNLGQGPELLIRYENEEAVDDSQLPKDRFSAERLKGVDSTLKIQPAELGDSAVYLCASSLRTGSSLHFGNGTRLTVT.

The chain combines TRBV10-3 with TRBJ1-1; D may be TRBD1 (5 bases). The V end was cut by 10 bases, the J end by 1 base, with 13 bases between. This CDR3 has 13 residues. CDR1 is ENHRY, CDR2 SYGVKD, per germline. CDR3 in DNA: TGTGCCAACTCAGGGAGGTCGAACACTGAAGCTTTCTTT. Its protein product is CANSGRSNTEAFF.

In this sample, this clone turned up once. The genes are TRBV7-2 and TRBJ1-5, with D perhaps TRBD1 (6 bases). V lost 3 bases and J 7 bases, leaving 13 bases between the germline ends. Germline V gene lookup returns CDR1 SGHTA and CDR2 FQGNSA. The CDR3 covers 14 residues. DNA for the CDR3: TGTGCCAGCAGCTTTGACAGGTTGAAACAGCCCCAGCATTTT. Its protein is CASSFDRLKQPQHF.

As regards this clone: One end of the junction varies from germline; a read error may be responsible. The chain joins TRBV3-1 (or the pseudogene TRBV3-2) to TRBJ1-2, with TRBD1 matching 7 bases. This CDR3 is built from 15 residues. CDR1 is LGHDT and CDR2 is YNNKEL in the germline V gene (reference sequence). The CDR3 bases are TGTGCCAGCAGTCAAGATACTCAGGGGGTGGGTGGCTACACCTTC. Protein: CASSQDTQGVGGYTF.

The chain is built from TRBV19 and TRBJ1-2; TRBD1 matches 7 bases. The CDR3 covers 14 residues. V was clipped by 10 bases and J by 8 bases; unmatched bases: 16. Germline values: CDR1 LNHDA, CDR2 SQIVND (reference sequence). Here the CDR3 DNA reads TGTGCCACTCATAAGGGGGCTTATGGGTACGGCTACACCTTC. As protein: CATHKGAYGYGYTF.

This chain joins TRBV5-1 and TRBJ2-5; TRBD1 aligns across 8 bases. This CDR3 comprises 14 residues. Per the germline V gene, CDR1 is SGHRS and CDR2 is YFSETQ. With V trimmed by 0 bases and J by 4 bases, 2 bases remained unmatched. The chain's CDR3 is CASSLAGQGETQYF. The DNA of the CDR3 is TGCGCCAGCAGCTTGGCTGGACAGGGAGAGACCCAGTACTTC.

The gene calls are TRBV11-2 and TRBJ2-3; 7 bases are a match to TRBD2. This CDR3 has 15 amino acids. V shed 2 bases and J 6 bases; nucleotides not matched to a gene: 8. The germline V gene has CDR1 SGHAT and CDR2 FQNNGV. CDR3 sequence (DNA): TGTGCCAGCAGCTTATCTGGCGGGAGAGTTGATACGCAGTATTTT. Its translation: CASSLSGGRVDTQYF.

V and J are TRBV10-1 and TRBJ2-2; D is unresolved. V was cut by 11 bases and J by 2 bases, with 12 bases left in between. The CDR3 contains 13 residues. Germline V gene data show CDR1 as WNHNN and CDR2 as SYGVQD (reference sequence). The CDR3 nucleotides read TGCGCCCAGTGGGTGGGCAACACCGGGGAGCTGTTTTTT. It encodes CAQWVGNTGELFF.

This clone was counted between two and nine times. At one boundary the junction diverges from the germline segment, which might be a read error. The chain carries TRBV5-1 and TRBJ1-2; 7 nucleotides agree with TRBD1. Germline values: CDR1 SGHRS, CDR2 YFSETQ. This CDR3 is built from 14 residues. In nucleotides, the CDR3 is TGCGCCAGCAGCTTGGGGACAGGCCTTCTCGATTTTTGCTTC. Its translation: CASSLGTGLLDFCF.

The V gene is TRBV6-5, the J gene TRBJ2-7; TRBD1 might be the D (6 bases). The germline gives CDR1 MNHEY, CDR2 SVGAGI. Trimming removed 4 bases from V and 2 bases from J, with 15 bases in between. The length of the CDR3 is 15 residues. Here the CDR3 reads CASSSTGKSTYEQYF. The DNA of the CDR3 is TGTGCCAGCAGTTCCACAGGGAAAAGTACCTACGAGCAGTACTTC.

As concerns this clone: One end of the junction varies from germline; a read error may be responsible. The chain recombines TRBV15 with TRBJ2-7, with 7 bases matching TRBD1. Germline values: CDR1 LNHNV, CDR2 YYDKDF (reference sequence). The CDR3 runs 13 residues. DNA of the CDR3: TGTGCCACCAGCAGAGACGTCGACAGGGAGACCCTCTTC. Translation: CATSRDVDRETLF.

The V call is TRBV5-5, the J call TRBJ1-2; D may be TRBD1 (6 bases). Germline V lookup: CDR1 SGHKS, CDR2 YYEKEE (reference sequence). V was shortened by 4 bases and J by 6 bases, with 13 bases between the two germline ends. The CDR3 sequence is 13 residues long. The CDR3 DNA sequence: TGTGCCAGCAGCGGCAGGGGTGAGAATGGCTACACCTTC. Protein sequence: CASSGRGENGYTF.

The gene calls are TRBV13 and TRBJ2-7; 7 bases agree with TRBD1. V shed 5 bases, J shed 0 bases, and the junction held 7 bases outside the gene matches. Germline CDR1 PRHDT, CDR2 FYEKMQ (reference sequence). The CDR3 extends over 15 amino acids. CDR3 region: CASSRDRDSSYEQYF. CDR3 DNA: TGTGCCAGCAGCCGCGACCGGGACAGCTCCTACGAGCAGTACTTC.

The chain couples TRBV7-2 to TRBJ1-1; tentatively, D is TRBD1 (5 bases). V was cut by 6 bases and J by 7 bases, with 12 bases left in between. This CDR3 is 12 amino acids long. Germline V gives CDR1 SGHTA, CDR2 FQGNSA. CDR3 in amino acids: CASREAGLEAFF. The CDR3 region has the DNA TGTGCCAGCAGGGAGGCGGGGCTTGAAGCTTTCTTT.

The V and J genes are TRBV7-2 and TRBJ2-1; 7 nucleotides align to TRBD2. CDR3 size: 16 residues. The J segment lost 8 bases and the V segment lost 2 bases, leaving 12 bases of the junction unmatched. Per germline, CDR1 SGHTA and CDR2 FQGNSA. The CDR3 DNA reads as TGTGCCAGCAGCTTATTTACTAGCGTAATGGGGGATGAGCAGTTCTTC. Its protein is CASSLFTSVMGDEQFF.

This clone was observed at least ten times. The chain is built from TRBV7-6 and TRBJ2-7; 7 bases match TRBD1. V was pared by 4 bases and J by 7 bases, with 7 bases of the junction left unmatched. Germline CDR1 reads SGHVS; CDR2 reads FNYEAQ. The CDR3 totals 13 residues. This CDR3 reads CASSSGQSAEQYF. CDR3 DNA: TGTGCCAGCAGCTCGGGACAGAGTGCGGAGCAGTACTTC.

The CDR3 sequence: CASSQERGTYNEQFF. CDR3 DNA: TGCGCCAGCAGCCAAGAACGGGGAACCTACAATGAGCAGTTCTTC. The gene calls are TRBV4-1 and TRBJ2-1, with D perhaps TRBD2 (5 bases). The CDR3 contains 15 residues. V lost 0 bases, J lost 2 bases, and 8 bases lay in between. In germline, CDR1 is MGHRA, CDR2 YSYEKL.